The clone carrying this TCR beta chain was recorded once. The CDR3 totals 18 residues. This sample was taken from a study of long-term antiretroviral therapy in people with HIV. This was the immunoSEQ v3.0 assay at survey level. Sequencing was performed with immunoSEQ multiplex PCR; in TCRdb, only in-frame clones are kept and a portion is missing. Of over 25,000 clones detected, 95% to 97% appear once; the ten largest clones hold around 2%. Material: unsorted PBMCs, obtained approximately 6.8 years after starting antiretroviral therapy. This receptor was obtained from a man aged 30 to 45 with HIV. The chain is built from TRBV21-1 and TRBJ1-1; whether TRBD1, the table's D call, matches the DNA was not checked. TRBV21-1 is a pseudogene locus. CDR3 residues: CASSRDGPGGPLSPEAFF. The CDR3 nucleotides are TGTGCCAGCAGCCGAGACGGGCCAGGGGGCCCTCTCTCCCCTGAAGCTTTCTTT.